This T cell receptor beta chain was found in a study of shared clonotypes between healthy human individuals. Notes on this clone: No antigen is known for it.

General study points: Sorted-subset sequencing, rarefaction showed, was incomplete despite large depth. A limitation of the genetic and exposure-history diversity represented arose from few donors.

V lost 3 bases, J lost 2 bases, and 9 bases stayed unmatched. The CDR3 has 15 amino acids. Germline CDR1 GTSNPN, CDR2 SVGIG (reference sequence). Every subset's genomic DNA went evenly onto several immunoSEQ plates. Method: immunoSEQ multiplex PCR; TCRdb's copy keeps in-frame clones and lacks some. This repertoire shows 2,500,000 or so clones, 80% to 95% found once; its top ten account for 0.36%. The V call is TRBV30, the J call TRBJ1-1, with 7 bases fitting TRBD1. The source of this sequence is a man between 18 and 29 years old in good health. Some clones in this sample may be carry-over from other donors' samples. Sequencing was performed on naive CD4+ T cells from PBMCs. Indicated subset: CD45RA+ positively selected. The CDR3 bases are TGTGCCTGGAGCCCAAACAGGGGAGGAAACACTGAAGCTTTCTTT. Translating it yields CAWSPNRGGNTEAFF.